The 25 T cell receptor beta chains in this list originate from one sample, sequenced in a study of blood T cell repertoires in COVID-19. Generated by immunoSEQ multiplex PCR, the TCRdb table keeps only in-frame clones and is missing some. The sample shows approximately 330,000 clones, 88% of them seen only once. Input material: peripheral blood. All receptors derive from a woman aged 45-65 years with active or convalescent COVID-19.

The V and J genes are TRBV9 and TRBJ1-5; D may be TRBD1 (6 bases). The germline gives CDR1 SGDLS, CDR2 YYNGEE. The CDR3 contains 16 residues. V was trimmed by 3 bases and J by 4 bases, leaving 17 bases between them. DNA for the CDR3: TGTGCCAGCAGCGAAGGGGGGGAGAATTGGAATCAGCCCCAGCATTTT. This sequence encodes CASSEGGENWNQPQHF.

This chain uses TRBV13 with TRBJ1-1; maybe TRBD1 (6 bases). V shed 5 bases and J shed 1 base, with 14 bases lying between them. In germline, CDR1 is PRHDT, CDR2 FYEKMQ (reference sequence). The length of the CDR3 is 15 residues. CDR3 DNA sequence: TGTGCCAGCAGCCGCAAGGGGGTCTGGAACACTGAAGCTTTCTTT. It specifies CASSRKGVWNTEAFF.

This sequence joins TRBV2 and TRBJ1-1; maybe TRBD1 (5 bases). V was shortened by 3 bases and J by 1 base, with 12 bases between the two germline ends. The CDR3 totals 15 residues. Germline V CDR1 and CDR2: SNHLY, FYNNEI. CDR3 sequence: CASSDLRGRNTEAFF. CDR3 DNA: TGTGCCAGCAGTGATTTAAGGGGCCGGAACACTGAAGCTTTCTTT.

The chain joins TRBV28 to TRBJ1-4; D might be TRBD1 (5 bases). The ends were cut back, 3 bases at V and 7 bases at J, with 12 bases in the middle. The CDR3 is 14 amino acids. CDR1 is MDHEN, CDR2 SYDVKM, per germline. As DNA, the CDR3 is TGTGCCAGCAGTTTCGGGGGGAGAGGTGAAAAACTGTTTTTT. It translates to CASSFGGRGEKLFF. The whole variable domain, remainder taken from reference TRBV28 and TRBJ1-4, is DVKVTQSSRYLVKRTGEKVFLECVQDMDHENMFWYRQDPGLGLRLIYFSYDVKMKEKGDIPEGYSVSREKKERFSLILESASTNQTSMYLCASSFGGRGEKLFFGSGTQLSVL.

V usage is TRBV30 and J usage is TRBJ2-7; a possible D gene is TRBD2 (5 bases). The CDR3 has 11 amino acids. With 5 bases removed from V and 3 bases from J, the gap between germline ends came to 8 bases. Germline CDR1 and CDR2: GTSNPN and SVGIG (reference sequence). The CDR3 spells CAWGRDYEQYF. CDR3 bases: TGTGCCTGGGGCCGGGACTACGAGCAGTACTTC.

This sequence joins TRBV30 and TRBJ2-1; 7 bases map to TRBD1. The CDR3 is 15 residues long. The germline V gene has CDR1 GTSNPN and CDR2 SVGIG (reference sequence). The ends lost 1 base at V and 3 bases at J; junction bases unmatched: 6. CDR3 region: CAWSDLRDSYNEQFF. CDR3 nucleotides: TGTGCCTGGAGTGACCTCCGGGACAGCTACAATGAGCAGTTCTTC.

The rearrangement joins TRBV18 to TRBJ2-2, with 9 nucleotides matching TRBD1. After removal of 1 base from V and 6 bases from J, the junction contained 3 bases not matched to a gene. The CDR3 is 15 amino acids. Germline CDR1 is KGHSH and CDR2 is LQKENI. The CDR3 reads CASSPQQGAAGELFF. The CDR3 bases are TGTGCCAGCTCACCACAACAGGGGGCAGCCGGGGAGCTGTTTTTT.

The V gene is TRBV7-2, the J gene TRBJ2-7; TRBD1 matches 7 bases. V lost 2 bases and J lost 6; bases outside the gene matches: 10. Germline-derived CDR1 and CDR2 are SGHTA and FQGNSA. This CDR3 is 15 amino acids long. The CDR3 sequence is CASSLQGVAGLEQYF. The CDR3 bases are TGTGCCAGCAGCTTACAGGGGGTGGCGGGTCTCGAGCAGTACTTC.

This sequence joins TRBV5-1 and TRBJ2-7, with 7 bases fitting TRBD2. Germline V gives CDR1 SGHRS, CDR2 YFSETQ. The CDR3 length is 15 residues. Unmatched junction bases numbered 11, after V lost 3 bases and J lost 5 bases. The CDR3 coding sequence is TGCGCCAGCAGCTCTATTAGCGGGTTGAGGAACGAGCAGTACTTC. Protein sequence: CASSSISGLRNEQYF.

This CDR3 reads CASSSDRGNTEAFF. In DNA, the CDR3 is TGCGCCAGCAGCAGTGACAGGGGGAACACTGAAGCTTTCTTT. The chain combines TRBV5-1 with TRBJ1-1; 8 bases fit TRBD1. The CDR3 extends over 14 amino acids. The V gene end was trimmed by 4 bases and the J gene end by 1 base; junction bases not matched to a gene: 3. Germline CDR1 reads SGHRS; CDR2 reads YFSETQ.

The chain couples TRBV20-1 to TRBJ2-5; 13 positions agree with TRBD2. The length of the CDR3 is 19 residues. Germline CDR1 reads DFQATT; CDR2 reads SNEGSKA (reference sequence). With V trimmed by 3 bases and J by 7 bases, 20 bases remained unmatched. The CDR3 here is CSASTPGTSGNGVQGTQYF. In DNA form, the CDR3 reads TGCAGTGCTAGTACCCCCGGGACTAGCGGGAACGGGGTACAGGGGACCCAGTACTTC.

The chain uses TRBV27 and TRBJ1-3; D call uncertain. CDR1 is MNHEY and CDR2 is SMNVEV in the germline V gene (reference sequence). V shed 6 bases and J shed 0 bases, with 12 bases lying between them. This CDR3 has 15 residues. Written as DNA, the CDR3 is TGTGCCAGCAGGCCGGGAGGGCTCTCTGGAAACACCATATATTTT. It translates to CASRPGGLSGNTIYF.

The chain is built from TRBV7-2 and TRBJ2-1; D uncertain. V lost 1 base and J 12 bases, leaving 16 bases between the germline ends. Germline V CDR1 and CDR2: SGHTA, FQGNSA. This CDR3 is 14 amino acids long. This CDR3 is CASSLDSTTKRQFF. The CDR3, as DNA: TGTGCCAGCAGCTTAGATAGCACCACCAAGAGGCAGTTCTTC.

This chain uses TRBV5-4 with TRBJ1-1, with 11 bases identical to TRBD1. The CDR3 covers 16 residues. The trim removed 4 bases at V and 8 bases at J, leaving 13 bases unmatched. Germline V gene sequence: CDR1 SGHNT, CDR2 YYREEE (reference sequence). The CDR3 protein is CASSQGQGGGGPEAFF. Written as DNA, the CDR3 is TGTGCCAGCAGCCAGGGACAGGGGGGAGGTGGACCCGAAGCTTTCTTT.

V gene TRBV5-1 combines with J gene TRBJ1-4; 7 bases map to TRBD1. The CDR3 is 15 residues long. Trimming at V came to 1 base and at J to 5 bases, leaving 5 bases not matched to a gene. The germline V gene has CDR1 SGHRS and CDR2 YFSETQ. The CDR3, as DNA: TGCGCCAGCAGCTTGTTCACAGGGGTGAATGAAAAACTGTTTTTT. Its translation: CASSLFTGVNEKLFF.

This chain connects TRBV7-2 to TRBJ1-1; D ambiguous. V lost 4 bases, J lost 1 base, and 19 bases lay in between. CDR1 is SGHTA and CDR2 is FQGNSA in the germline V gene. This CDR3 comprises 17 residues. CDR3 loop: CASSSDYLPPANTEAFF. CDR3 nucleotide sequence: TGTGCCAGCAGCTCCGACTACCTACCCCCCGCGAACACTGAAGCTTTCTTT. The entire variable domain, with the rest obtained from reference TRBV7-2 and TRBJ1-1, is as follows: GAGVSQSPSNKVTEKGKDVELRCDPISGHTALYWYRQSLGQGLEFLIYFQGNSAPDKSGLPSDRFSAERTGGSVSTLTIQRTQQEDSAVYLCASSSDYLPPANTEAFFGQGTRLTVV.

The J gene is TRBJ1-5, the V gene TRBV19, with D unclear. The germline CDR1 and CDR2 sequences are LNHDA and SQIVND (reference sequence). The CDR3 is 15 residues long. V was pared by 9 bases and J by 0 bases, with 15 bases between. CDR3: CASRVGQNSNQPQHF. The CDR3 DNA sequence: TGTGCCAGCCGGGTCGGTCAAAATAGCAATCAGCCCCAGCATTTT.

The CDR3 loop is CASSLGDRVNQPQHF. Written as DNA, the CDR3 is TGTGCCAGCAGCTTGGGGGACAGGGTCAATCAGCCCCAGCATTTT. The rearrangement uses TRBV5-8 and TRBJ1-5; 9 bases map to TRBD1. This CDR3 comprises 15 residues. CDR1 and CDR2 (germline): SGHTS, YDEGEE. The junction had 1 base not matched to a gene; V was cut back by 0 bases and J by 3 bases.

This clone showed up just once. The rearrangement uses TRBV11-2 and TRBJ1-2, with unresolved D. This CDR3 is built from 14 residues. From germline, CDR1 is SGHAT and CDR2 FQNNGV. The V and J ends lost 5 bases and 4 bases respectively, with 14 bases between them. CDR3 loop: CASSILGSPYGYTF. CDR3 nucleotides: TGTGCCAGCAGCATCCTAGGCAGCCCCTATGGCTACACCTTC.

The rearrangement joins TRBV7-2 to TRBJ2-3; TRBD2 is a possible D gene (6 bases). The CDR3 is 17 amino acids. Germline V gene sequence: CDR1 SGHTA, CDR2 FQGNSA. V lost 3 bases and J 4 bases, leaving 20 bases between the germline ends. The CDR3 loop reads CASSFTAGGSGADTQYF. CDR3 in DNA: TGTGCCAGCAGCTTCACAGCCGGGGGTAGCGGAGCAGATACGCAGTATTTT.

The V and J genes are TRBV11-2 and TRBJ1-2; tentative D call: TRBD1 (5 bases). The CDR3 consists of 13 residues. V was clipped by 5 bases and J by 4 bases, with 11 bases between them. Germline CDR1 reads SGHAT; CDR2 reads FQNNGV. CDR3 sequence reads: CASSPRGLYGYTF. DNA of the CDR3: TGTGCCAGCAGCCCGCGGGGCCTCTATGGCTACACCTTC.

This clone appeared once. The chain joins TRBV5-1 to TRBJ2-1; 11 bases match TRBD2. This CDR3 is 16 amino acids long. The V and J ends lost 2 bases and 9 bases, in that order; junction bases with no gene match: 10. Germline V CDR1 and CDR2: SGHRS, YFSETQ. DNA of the CDR3: TGCGCCAGCAGCTTTACCGGGACTAGCGGAGGGGGTGAGCAGTTCTTC. It specifies CASSFTGTSGGGEQFF.

The chain carries TRBV18 and TRBJ1-3; 10 bases map to TRBD1. V lost 1 base and J lost 2; bases outside the gene matches: 2. Germline V gene data show CDR1 as KGHSH and CDR2 as LQKENI. The CDR3 sequence is 16 residues long. The CDR3 DNA follows: TGTGCCAGCTCACCACGCGGGACAGGGGCTGGAAACACCATATATTTT. Translation gives CASSPRGTGAGNTIYF.

The V gene is TRBV4-3, the J gene TRBJ1-2; 7 positions match TRBD1. The J segment lost 2 bases and the V segment lost 0 bases, leaving 9 bases of the junction unmatched. This CDR3 comprises 17 residues. Germline CDR1 and CDR2: LGHNA and YSLEER. CDR3 amino acids: CASSQDTGTARNYGYTF. CDR3 nucleotide sequence: TGCGCCAGCAGCCAAGATACCGGGACAGCCAGGAACTATGGCTACACCTTC.

This chain joins TRBV2 and TRBJ1-2; 7 bases map to TRBD1. The germline gives CDR1 SNHLY, CDR2 FYNNEI. The CDR3 length is 15 residues. V gave up 7 bases and J gave up 4 bases; unmatched junction bases: 12. CDR3 bases: TGTGCCAGCAAACAAGACAGGGTCCGTAGCTATGGCTACACCTTC. Amino acid sequence: CASKQDRVRSYGYTF. The full variable domain, completed using reference TRBV2 and TRBJ1-2, is EPEVTQTPSHQVTQMGQEVILRCVPISNHLYFYWYRQILGQKVEFLVSFYNNEISEKSEIFDDQFSVERPDGSNFTLKIRSTKLEDSAMYFCASKQDRVRSYGYTFGSGTRLTVV.